A selection of T cell receptor beta chains follows, all from one sample in a study of beta chain features in type 1 diabetes. Clones were read by immunoSEQ multiplex PCR, and TCRdb kept only the in-frame ones, dropping some. This sample carries 60,000 to 75,000 clones, almost 50% of them seen once, and the ten largest clones take about 0.74%. The sequenced material came from central memory CD4+ T cells from blood. The origin of the receptors is a young man with type 1 diabetes. CDR3s leave out the opening cysteine and the closing phenylalanine or tryptophan.

J: TRBJ1-2
V: TRBV10-3
CDR3: AISDTGGST

J: TRBJ2-2
V: TRBV7-6
CDR3: ASSLAPAGNTGELF

J: TRBJ2-2
V: TRBV5-1
CDR3: ASSLYLGPDTGELF

J: TRBJ2-1
V: TRBV5-1
CDR3: ASSPREVVRNEQF

J: TRBJ2-2
V: TRBV2
CDR3: ASLRGIKDTGELF

J: TRBJ1-5
V: TRBV6-5
CDR3: ASSYEGNQPQH

J: TRBJ1-2
V: TRBV4-1
CDR3: ASSQVEGGPNYGYT

J: TRBJ1-5
V: TRBV6-1
CDR3: ASIPPLSNQPQH

J: TRBJ2-7
V: TRBV18
CDR3: ASSQRQGSGYEQY

J: TRBJ1-2
V: TRBV5-1
CDR3: ASSLGRDNGYT

J: TRBJ1-1
V: TRBV7-9
CDR3: ASSSQVSGRTTEAF

J: TRBJ2-7
V: TRBV2
CDR3: ASSDHSYEQY

J: TRBJ1-1
V: TRBV7-2
CDR3: ASSPQEDTEAF

J: TRBJ1-3
V: TRBV7-2
CDR3: ASNSNRAGDTIY

J: TRBJ2-3
V: TRBV6-5
CDR3: ASREPSTDTQY

J: TRBJ2-5
V: TRBV4-2
CDR3: ASSQVEGGGEAQY

J: TRBJ2-1
V: TRBV2
CDR3: ASSGDSNEQF

J: TRBJ2-5
V: TRBV4-1
CDR3: ASSLQGGPTPGTQY

J: TRBJ2-1
V: TRBV5-1
CDR3: ASSAGAGGRHEQF

J: TRBJ2-1
V: TRBV5-1
CDR3: ASSTAGGIDEQF

J: TRBJ2-7
V: TRBV7-2
CDR3: ASSPGGGLEQY

J: TRBJ2-7
V: TRBV7-6
CDR3: ASSYERQGHEQY

J: TRBJ1-5
V: TRBV28
CDR3: ASSSPGQGNQPQH

J: TRBJ2-7
V: TRBV10-3
CDR3: AIKASGRDEQY

J: TRBJ1-1
V: TRBV30
CDR3: AWTQGNTEAF

J: TRBJ2-7
V: TRBV25-1
CDR3: ASSAQGPYEQY

J: TRBJ1-4
V: TRBV10-3
CDR3: ATGWGANEKLF

J: TRBJ2-1
V: TRBV11-3
CDR3: ASSLGPGNEQF

J: TRBJ1-2
V: TRBV15
CDR3: ATSRGGQPYGYT

J: TRBJ1-3
V: TRBV4-2
CDR3: ASSQGTAGNTIY

J: TRBJ1-3
V: TRBV9
CDR3: ASSVAGFSGNTIY

J: TRBJ2-3
V: TRBV15
CDR3: ATSRNLAASTDTQY

J: TRBJ1-5
V: TRBV6-1
CDR3: ASSEARGQARGNQPQH

J: TRBJ2-1
V: TRBV2
CDR3: ASRAGTRDEQF

J: TRBJ2-4
V: TRBV18
CDR3: ASSLTGTENIQY

J: TRBJ2-3
V: TRBV29-1
CDR3: SAAERLKGGTDTQY

J: TRBJ2-5
V: TRBV9
CDR3: ASSALGTPQETQY

J: TRBJ2-1
V: TRBV5-1
CDR3: ASSVTSGPYNEQF

J: -
V: TRBV9
CDR3: AGPTGTSGADLAYEQY

J: TRBJ1-1
V: TRBV7-2
CDR3: ASSSHGIGEAEAF

J: TRBJ1-1
V: TRBV29-1
CDR3: SVVLGGTEAF

J: TRBJ2-7
V: TRBV10-2
CDR3: ASSDMSRLLY

J: TRBJ1-1
V: TRBV30
CDR3: AWRLDRGRETEAF

J: TRBJ2-7
V: TRBV2
CDR3: ASSELAMAYEQY

J: TRBJ1-6
V: TRBV9
CDR3: ASSVGGERNSPLH

J: TRBJ2-1
V: TRBV9
CDR3: ASSVAVRGGNNEQF